These 2 T cell receptor beta chains originate from one sample sequenced in a study of blood T cell repertoires in COVID-19. Sequencing used immunoSEQ multiplex PCR; TCRdb keeps in-frame clones, though not all of them. Of nearly 250,000 clones listed, roughly 88% are singletons. Sequences were obtained from peripheral blood. The receptor source for this set is a woman of 80 years or more with COVID-19, enrolled during active disease.

The table lists this clone with a few counts. The CDR3 nucleotides read TGTGCCAGCAGCGTAGGCGTATCTGGAAACACCATATATTTT. Its translation: CASSVGVSGNTIYF. The V call is TRBV9, the J call TRBJ1-3; D is unclear. Between the trimmed V and J ends, which lost 0 bases and 1 base, there was a span of 5 bases. Germline assignment: CDR1 SGDLS and CDR2 YYNGEE. The length of the CDR3 is 14 residues.

This clone was counted a single time. The chain has TRBV6-5 and TRBJ1-6, with TRBD1 identical over 7 bases. J gave up 7 bases and V 6 bases, and 6 bases lay outside the gene matches. The length of the CDR3 is 14 residues. The germline V gene encodes CDR1 MNHEY and CDR2 SVGAGI. CDR3 coding DNA: TGTGCCAGCAGCCGCGACAGGGAGAATTCACCCCTCCACTTT. Protein: CASSRDRENSPLHF.